This TCR beta chain was identified in a study of blood T cells in healthy people across ages. Study observations and caveats: PBMCs that were unsorted prevented a conclusive naive versus antigen-experienced comparison.

The CDR3 is 15 amino acids. Germline trimming cut 5 bases from V and 3 bases from J; bases unmatched to any gene: 10. Germline lookup yields CDR1 SGHDT and CDR2 YYEEEE. Isolating PBMCs gave at least 7 million of these cells per sample. Alongside a J-beta primer mix, a sample-barcoded 5' primer served in a second PCR lasting roughly 6 to 12 cycles. Every sample gave at least 2.5 million paired-end reads containing CDR3. TCRdb fed the 5' RACE reads into MiXCR, producing one record per CDR3 protein. Among 850,000 to 1,000,000 distinct CDR3 sequences listed, about 48% were seen once. About this clonotype itself: Its matching antigen is unknown.

The sequencing input was blood. The sequence was collected from a man aged 25 to 40 in good health. This rearrangement joins TRBV5-6 to TRBJ2-7, with 8 bases identical to TRBD2. The CDR3 coding sequence is TGTGCCAGCAGAAAGAGGGGTAGCGGGATCTACGAGCAGTACTTC. It codes for CASRKRGSGIYEQYF.